What follows are 12 T cell receptor beta chains derived from one specimen sequenced in a study of blood T cell repertoires in COVID-19. Clones were read by immunoSEQ multiplex PCR, and TCRdb kept only the in-frame ones, dropping some. This table has 130,000 to 150,000 clones, 80% appearing once. Sequenced sample: peripheral blood. The receptors shown here come from a man between 65 and 85 years old who had recovered from COVID-19.

This chain links TRBV10-2 with TRBJ1-2, with a possible D match to TRBD1 (5 bases). The CDR3 sequence is 12 residues long. V shed 3 bases and J shed 7 bases, with 9 bases lying between them. Germline CDR1 and CDR2: WSHSY and SAAADI. CDR3 sequence reads: CASSDRVFGYTF. CDR3 DNA: TGCGCCAGCAGTGACAGGGTTTTTGGCTACACCTTC.

V is TRBV30 and J is TRBJ1-1; 7 bases agree with TRBD1. Trimming at V came to 3 bases and at J to 12 bases, leaving 7 bases not matched to a gene. The CDR3 loop spans 11 amino acids. Germline V CDR1 and CDR2: GTSNPN, SVGIG (reference sequence). The CDR3 protein is CAWRGTVRTFF. The CDR3, as DNA: TGTGCCTGGAGAGGGACAGTTAGGACTTTCTTT.

Here the CDR3 reads CAWGEQGYNEQFF. The CDR3 nucleotides are TGTGCCTGGGGCGAACAGGGGTACAATGAGCAGTTCTTC. The chain combines TRBV30 with TRBJ2-1; 7 bases line up with TRBD1. Germline CDR1 is GTSNPN and CDR2 is SVGIG (reference sequence). V lost 5 bases and J lost 4; bases outside the gene matches: 5. The CDR3 sequence is 13 residues long.

CDR3 residues: CASSEARSILSGEQFF. Written as DNA, the CDR3 is TGTGCCAGCAGTGAAGCGCGCTCCATACTAAGCGGTGAGCAGTTCTTC. This chain joins TRBV2 and TRBJ2-1; tentatively, D is TRBD2 (5 bases). The V and J ends lost 0 bases and 9 bases respectively, with 18 bases between them. The CDR3 consists of 16 residues. Germline V gene data show CDR1 as SNHLY and CDR2 as FYNNEI.

This clone appeared many times. The V gene is TRBV14, the J gene TRBJ1-1; no definite D call. CDR1 SGHDN and CDR2 FVKESK come from the germline V gene. V gave up 4 bases and J gave up 0 bases, with 12 bases separating them. CDR3 length equals 15 residues. CDR3: CASSRLGLMNTEAFF. As DNA, the CDR3 is TGTGCCAGCAGCCGGTTAGGACTGATGAACACTGAAGCTTTCTTT. Using reference TRBV14 and TRBJ1-1 for the parts outside the CDR3, the full variable domain is EAGVTQFPSHSVIEKGQTVTLRCDPISGHDNLYWYRRVMGKEIKFLLHFVKESKQDESGMPNNRFLAERTGGTYSTLKVQPAELEDSGVYFCASSRLGLMNTEAFFGQGTRLTVV.

The gene calls are TRBV12-3 or TRBV12-4 and TRBJ1-2; D remains ambiguous. CDR3 length: 12 residues. Between the trimmed V and J ends, which lost 5 bases and 6 bases, there was a span of 10 bases. DNA of the CDR3: TGTGCCAGCAGTCTGACAATTGATGGCTACACCTTC. It specifies CASSLTIDGYTF.

The genes are TRBV9 and TRBJ1-6; maybe TRBD1 (5 bases). CDR1 SGDLS and CDR2 YYNGEE come from the germline V gene. The V end was cut by 3 bases, the J end by 9 bases, with 19 bases between. The length of the CDR3 is 16 residues. CDR3 bases: TGTGCCAGCAGCGGACCCTCCGGGGGTGGTGGTTCACCCCTCCACTTT. Its protein is CASSGPSGGGGSPLHF.

This clone was counted a single time. This chain connects TRBV10-1 to TRBJ2-2, with 10 bases that match TRBD1. CDR1 is WNHNN, CDR2 SYGVQD, per germline (reference sequence). Trimming at V came to 4 bases and at J to 4 bases, leaving 15 bases not matched to a gene. The CDR3 has 19 amino acids. The CDR3 sequence: CASSGQGAVAGGGTGELFF. CDR3 DNA sequence: TGCGCCAGCAGTGGACAGGGGGCTGTGGCGGGAGGCGGCACCGGGGAGCTGTTTTTT.

The J gene is TRBJ2-5, the V gene TRBV10-2, with D unresolved. Trimming took off 1 base at V and 1 base at J, with 7 bases between the two ends. CDR3 length equals 14 residues. Germline loops: CDR1 WSHSY, CDR2 SAAADI. CDR3 sequence: CASSELSSQETQYF. DNA of the CDR3: TGCGCCAGCAGTGAGTTGTCCAGCCAAGAGACCCAGTACTTC.

V is TRBV12-3 or TRBV12-4 and J is TRBJ2-7, with a tentative D call TRBD2 (6 bases). CDR3 length: 12 residues. V was cut by 1 base and J by 7 bases, with 8 bases left in between. This CDR3 is CASSLGGEEQYF. The CDR3 region has the DNA TGTGCCAGCAGTTTAGGCGGGGAGGAGCAGTACTTC.

J is TRBJ2-4 and V is TRBV13; 9 nucleotides agree with TRBD1. Germline trimming cut 5 bases from V and 0 bases from J; bases unmatched to any gene: 8. The germline CDR1 and CDR2 sequences are PRHDT and FYEKMQ (reference sequence). This CDR3 comprises 17 residues. The CDR3 DNA follows: TGTGCCAGCAGCAGCACAGGGGGCTGGGGAGCCAAAAACATTCAGTACTTC. Amino acids: CASSSTGGWGAKNIQYF.

The genes are TRBV5-1 and TRBJ2-5; 7 bases are shared with TRBD1. J was trimmed by 5 bases and V by 3 bases; bases with no gene match: 10. Germline V CDR1 and CDR2: SGHRS, YFSETQ. CDR3 length: 15 residues. CDR3 DNA sequence: TGCGCCAGCAGCTCTACAGGGGCCTTACAGGAGACCCAGTACTTC. Protein: CASSSTGALQETQYF.